This paragraph covers one T cell receptor (beta chain) sequence. The antigen is unknown. The sample comes from a study of cytotoxic CD8 clonotypes in ibrutinib-treated CLL. Assay: immunoSEQ multiplex PCR; the TCRdb copy retains only in-frame clones and omits some. The table records some 70,000 clones, roughly two thirds of them present only once. This CDR3 has 15 amino acids. Germline V lookup: CDR1 SQVTM, CDR2 ANQGSEA. Trimming left V 5 bases short and J 4 bases short, with 20 bases between. Study-wide points: Once treatment began, public clonotypes, which were uncommon, contracted or stayed stable.

The origin of this receptor is a human donor with chronic lymphocytic leukemia. The gene calls are TRBV29-1 and TRBJ1-1; D remains ambiguous. Here the sequenced sample was PBMCs, taken after 12 months of ibrutinib treatment. The CDR3 region has the DNA TGCAGCGTTAGAAGTAGAGGACGAACTGGCACTGAAGCTTTCTTT. Translating gives CSVRSRGRTGTEAFF.